This entry lists 30 T cell receptor beta chains sequenced from one sample in a study of regulatory T cells in long-lasting Graves disease (dated by TCRdb to the early 2020s). This specimen's time point label, per the study, means: newly diagnosed GD, antithyroid drugs for less than 3 months. For both TCR sequencing and RNA sequencing, RNA was extracted from PBMCs using TRIzol. Receptor libraries were prepared by multiplex PCR. These reads were obtained on an Illumina HiSeq 4000. TCR beta libraries were built with iRepertoire HTBI primers and Arm-PCR amplification of CDR3 regions. Starting from the raw public reads, TCRdb applied fastp trimming at Q25, assembled clones with MiXCR and retained in-frame beta chains. One record per CDR3 amino acid sequence lists the most common genes and DNA. The sample profile shows about 540,000 distinct CDR3 sequences; roughly 14% of them were found once. The ten most abundant clones make up about 10% of the sample.

This sample was also put to use in a study of T cells in Graves' hyperthyroidism and ophthalmopathy.

Material: peripheral blood mononuclear cells (PBMCs), obtained at new diagnosis, from a patient treated with antithyroid drugs. The source of these receptors is a man between 25 and 39 years old with Graves disease. Donor details come from another sample of the same person, matched by shared clones.

There are a few counts of this clonotype. V and J are TRBV10-3 and TRBJ2-7; D is possibly TRBD1 or TRBD2 (5 bases each). This CDR3 comprises 15 residues. The V end lost 5 bases, the J end lost 2 bases, and 16 bases lay between the germline ends. Germline CDR1 reads ENHRY; CDR2 reads SYGVKD. CDR3 loop: CAISSSGRGAYEQYF. CDR3 in DNA: TGTGCCATCAGTAGTTCGGGACGTGGAGCCTACGAGCAGTACTTC.

This clonotype came up many times. The chain is built from TRBV9 and TRBJ2-5; no clear D. Deletions cut 3 bases from V and 4 bases from J, with 13 bases between. The length of the CDR3 is 14 residues. Per germline, CDR1 SGDLS and CDR2 YYNGEE. The CDR3 DNA sequence: TGTGCCAGCAGCGCCTCCTTGGACGGAGAGACCCAGTACTTC. It codes for CASSASLDGETQYF.

This clonotype has at least ten counts. The V call is TRBV29-1, the J call TRBJ1-2, with D possibly being TRBD1 (5 bases). The CDR3 is 13 residues long. From germline, CDR1 is SQVTM and CDR2 ANQGSEA. Trimming took 3 bases from V and 4 from J, leaving 12 bases between them. Here the CDR3 DNA reads TGCAGCGTTGAGGTGGGGCGAGGCTATGGCTACACCTTC. Translation gives CSVEVGRGYGYTF.

This clonotype has ten or more counts. V gene TRBV7-8 combines with J gene TRBJ2-3, with D possibly matching TRBD1 (5 bases). The germline CDR1 and CDR2 sequences are SGHVS and FQNEAQ. This CDR3 has 14 residues. Trimming cost V 3 bases and J 4 bases, with 11 bases left between them. In nucleotides, the CDR3 is TGTGCCAGCAGCTTGGTTTACAGGTCAGATACGCAGTATTTT. Translating it yields CASSLVYRSDTQYF.

This clonotype was seen repeatedly, ten times or more. The chain is built from TRBV24-1 and TRBJ1-2, with TRBD1 matching 10 bases. The CDR3 runs to 14 residues. V was pared by 6 bases and J by 4 bases, with 4 bases of the junction left unmatched. Per the germline V gene, CDR1 is KGHDR and CDR2 is SFDVKD. CDR3 DNA sequence: TGTGCCACCAGTTTGACAGGGGGCAGCTATGGCTACACCTTC. Translation: CATSLTGGSYGYTF.

This clonotype was observed many times. The chain carries TRBV30 and TRBJ2-5; TRBD2 agrees at 12 bases. The CDR3 extends over 14 amino acids. V trimming: 2 bases; J trimming: 4 bases; junction bases outside the gene matches: 2. Germline CDR1 reads GTSNPN; CDR2 reads SVGIG (reference sequence). CDR3 sequence (DNA): TGTGCCTGGAGTAGGGGACTAGCGGGAGAGACCCAGTACTTC. It specifies CAWSRGLAGETQYF.

With regard to this clonotype: One base away lies a much larger clone, so this may be a sequencing read error. This chain links TRBV6-2 or TRBV6-3 with TRBJ2-7; D gene ambiguous. Trimming removed 6 bases from V and 1 base from J, with 16 bases in between. The CDR3 has 15 residues. In germline, CDR1 is MNHEY, CDR2 SVGEGT. The CDR3 DNA reads as TGTGCCAGCAGACGCAACCCCGTAGGGTCCTACGAGCAGTACTTC. The encoded protein is CASRRNPVGSYEQYF.

The table lists this clonotype with a few counts. The chain has TRBV18 and TRBJ2-3; 7 nucleotides match TRBD2. The CDR3 sequence is 17 residues long. Germline loops: CDR1 KGHSH, CDR2 LQKENI. The ends lost 2 bases at V and 3 bases at J; junction bases unmatched: 11. CDR3 in DNA: TGTGCCAGCTCACCATATGTTACGGGAGGAAGGACAGATACGCAGTATTTT. This gives the protein CASSPYVTGGRTDTQYF.

The table lists this clonotype with a count of one. The CDR3 end shows no conserved phenylalanine or tryptophan, and so a read error is likely. The gene calls are TRBV30 and TRBJ2-3, with 7 bases that match TRBD2. V shed 7 bases, J shed 1 base, and the junction held 8 bases outside the gene matches. The germline gives CDR1 GTSNPN, CDR2 SVGIG (reference sequence). The CDR3 runs 14 residues. The chain's CDR3 is CASGSGRGTDTQYS. Here the CDR3 DNA reads TGTGCCTCCGGTTCGGGGAGGGGCACAGATACGCAGTATTCT.

This clonotype appeared many times. The CDR3 spells CASSSFGDLESTEAFF. CDR3 nucleotides: TGTGCCAGCAGCTCCTTTGGGGACCTGGAATCCACTGAAGCTTTCTTT. This chain connects TRBV9 to TRBJ1-1; perhaps TRBD1 as D (5 bases). Trimming left V 4 bases short and J 4 bases short, with 20 bases between. This CDR3 contains 16 residues. The germline gives CDR1 SGDLS, CDR2 YYNGEE. The complete variable domain, with remaining parts taken from reference TRBV9 and TRBJ1-1, reads DSGVTQTPKHLITATGQRVTLRCSPRSGDLSVYWYQQSLDQGLQFLIQYYNGEERAKGNILERFSAQQFPDLHSELNLSSLELGDSALYFCASSSFGDLESTEAFFGQGTRLTVV.

Comment on this clonotype: One base away lies a much larger clone, so this may be a sequencing read error. The CDR3 sequence: CASPIRLAANIGELFF. CDR3 DNA: TGTGCCAGCCCTATTCGGCTAGCGGCGAACATCGGGGAGCTGTTTTTT. V is TRBV7-2 and J is TRBJ2-2; 7 nucleotides match TRBD2. The CDR3 covers 16 residues. The germline gives CDR1 SGHTA, CDR2 FQGNSA.

This clonotype was recorded a few times. The chain is built from TRBV19 and TRBJ1-2, with D perhaps matching TRBD1 (6 bases). The V gene lost 8 bases and the J gene lost 8 bases, with 18 bases spanning the gap. Germline assignment: CDR1 LNHDA and CDR2 SQIVND (reference sequence). The CDR3 totals 13 residues. The CDR3: CASANRAGDGYTF. The CDR3 nucleotides read TGTGCCAGTGCCAACAGGGCCGGGGACGGCTACACCTTC. The full variable domain, rest sourced from reference TRBV19 and TRBJ1-2, is DGGITQSPKYLFRKEGQNVTLSCEQNLNHDAMYWYRQDPGQGLRLIYYSQIVNDFQKGDIAEGYSVSREKKESFPLTVTSAQKNPTAFYLCASANRAGDGYTFGSGTRLTVV.

This chain links TRBV30 with TRBJ2-7; possible D gene TRBD2, 5 bases. This CDR3 spans 14 amino acids. The V gene's germline CDR1 is GTSNPN and CDR2 SVGIG (reference sequence). V lost 3 bases and J lost 3, with 15 bases in between. In nucleotides, the CDR3 is TGTGCCTGGAGACGTTGGGAGTCCCTCTACGAGCAGTACTTC. Encoded protein: CAWRRWESLYEQYF.

This clonotype was counted between two and nine times. This rearrangement joins TRBV11-2 to TRBJ2-3; D could derive from TRBD1 or TRBD2 (5 bases each). The CDR3 is 15 amino acids. Germline loops: CDR1 SGHAT, CDR2 FQNNGV. V lost 5 bases and J 2 bases, leaving 14 bases between the germline ends. Here the CDR3 DNA reads TGTGCCAGCAGCGGGGGAGCGGTGGTCACAGATACGCAGTATTTT. Residues: CASSGGAVVTDTQYF.

A note on this clonotype: Being one base from a much bigger clone, this may be a read error. In DNA form, the CDR3 reads TGCAGTGCTAATAGCGGGAATGAGCAGTTCTTC. Its protein product is CSANSGNEQFF. The rearrangement joins TRBV20-1 to TRBJ2-1; the match to TRBD2 covers 7 bases. Germline V gene sequence: CDR1 DFQATT, CDR2 SNEGSKA (reference sequence). The CDR3 covers 11 residues. Unmatched junction bases numbered 1, after V lost 4 bases and J lost 7 bases.

Many counts were recorded for this clonotype. This chain connects TRBV2 to TRBJ2-5, with 9 bases aligning to TRBD1. This CDR3 comprises 14 residues. CDR1 and CDR2 from the germline V gene are SNHLY and FYNNEI. V lost 4 bases and J lost 4; bases outside the gene matches: 4. The CDR3 reads CASSAGQGGETQYF. CDR3 coding DNA: TGTGCCAGCAGTGCGGGACAGGGTGGAGAGACCCAGTACTTC.

This clonotype was observed many times. At one end the junction does not follow the germline gene, possibly because of a read error. This sequence joins TRBV28 and TRBJ1-1; no clear D. The CDR3 runs to 16 residues. The germline CDR1 and CDR2 sequences are MDHEN and SYDVKM. The CDR3 is CTSSSTTQWEITEAFF. CDR3 nucleotides: TGTACCAGCAGTTCAACAACCCAGTGGGAGATCACTGAAGCTTTCTTT.

There are many counts of this clonotype. This chain uses TRBV6-1 with TRBJ2-7, with D maybe TRBD1 (6 bases). CDR3 length equals 15 residues. V dropped 8 bases and J dropped 3 bases, with 20 bases sitting between them. Germline lookup yields CDR1 MNHNS and CDR2 SASEGT. This CDR3 reads CASWEPGGGNYEQYF. Here the CDR3 DNA reads TGTGCCAGCTGGGAACCTGGGGGCGGAAACTACGAGCAGTACTTC.

This clonotype was recorded many times. This sequence joins TRBV18 and TRBJ1-5, with D uncertain. V shed 3 bases and J shed 3 bases, with 6 bases lying between them. CDR1 is KGHSH, CDR2 LQKENI, per germline. This CDR3 comprises 13 residues. The CDR3 region is CASSPLTNQPQHF. In DNA, the CDR3 is TGTGCCAGCTCACCTTTAACCAATCAGCCCCAGCATTTT.

This clonotype showed up many times. The chain links TRBV3-1 to TRBJ2-1; D remains ambiguous. Trimming shortened V by 2 bases and J by 9 bases, and 11 bases separated the two germline ends. The CDR3 contains 13 residues. Germline V lookup: CDR1 LGHDT, CDR2 YNNKEL (reference sequence). The CDR3 is CASSQPPLGEQFF. As DNA, the CDR3 is TGTGCCAGCAGCCAACCTCCCCTCGGTGAGCAGTTCTTC.

This clonotype was counted ten times or more. The chain couples TRBV20-1 to TRBJ2-3; D possibly matches TRBD1 or TRBD2 (5 bases each). Per the germline V gene, CDR1 is DFQATT and CDR2 is SNEGSKA (reference sequence). This CDR3 has 16 amino acids. With 0 bases removed from V and 3 bases from J, the gap between germline ends came to 16 bases. The chain's CDR3 is CSARDGQGVRTDTQYF. The CDR3 bases are TGCAGTGCTAGAGATGGGCAGGGAGTGAGGACAGATACGCAGTATTTT.

Ten or more counts support this clonotype. V is TRBV28 and J is TRBJ2-7; 9 nucleotides match TRBD1. The junction had 11 bases not matched to a gene; V was cut back by 6 bases and J by 5 bases. Germline V lookup: CDR1 MDHEN, CDR2 SYDVKM. The CDR3 has 15 amino acids. The CDR3 sequence: CASSGGTGRIHEQYF. DNA for the CDR3: TGTGCCAGCAGCGGGGGGACAGGGCGAATCCACGAGCAGTACTTC.

This clonotype showed up many times. V gene TRBV29-1 combines with J gene TRBJ2-4; TRBD2 matches 8 bases. V was pared by 3 bases and J by 1 base, with 14 bases of the junction left unmatched. CDR1 is SQVTM and CDR2 is ANQGSEA in the germline V gene. The CDR3 sequence is 18 residues long. The CDR3 DNA is TGCAGCGTTGAGTGGGTTACTAGCGGAGTGGGGGCCAAAAACATTCAGTACTTC. Translated, it gives CSVEWVTSGVGAKNIQYF.

This clonotype was observed a handful of times. V and J are TRBV20-1 and TRBJ2-1; 12 bases map to TRBD2. Germline V gene data show CDR1 as DFQATT and CDR2 as SNEGSKA (reference sequence). J lost 8 bases, V lost 5 bases, and 19 bases had no gene match. The CDR3 is made up of 18 amino acids. CDR3 nucleotide sequence: TGCAGTGCTCAGCCCGTTCGGAGAGGACTAGCGGGATCTGATGAGCAGTTCTTC. Amino acids: CSAQPVRRGLAGSDEQFF.

This clonotype was detected a few times. The J gene is TRBJ2-5, the V gene TRBV29-1, with TRBD2 matching 8 bases. This CDR3 region has 14 residues. The V and J ends lost 0 bases and 5 bases, in that order; junction bases with no gene match: 5. Germline V gives CDR1 SQVTM, CDR2 ANQGSEA. This chain's CDR3 is CSVEDAGGMETQYF. The CDR3, as DNA: TGCAGCGTTGAAGATGCGGGGGGAATGGAGACCCAGTACTTC.

Comment on this clonotype: This may be a read error: a much more frequent sequence differs by one nucleotide. This rearrangement joins TRBV12-3 or TRBV12-4 to TRBJ2-1, with 7 positions matching TRBD2. The CDR3 length is 16 residues. The junction had 16 bases not matched to a gene; V was cut back by 5 bases and J by 9 bases. CDR3 in amino acids: CASSPIQRDRRSEQFF. CDR3 in DNA: TGTGCCAGCAGTCCCATTCAGCGGGACCGGCGCAGTGAGCAGTTCTTC.

This clonotype was recorded at least ten times. The V gene is TRBV20-1, the J gene TRBJ1-6; possibly TRBD1 for D (5 bases). Trimming removed 3 bases at V and 8 bases at J, with 14 bases between. Per the germline V gene, CDR1 is DFQATT and CDR2 is SNEGSKA (reference sequence). The CDR3 has 14 amino acids. The chain's CDR3 is CSASLAGRDSPLHF. CDR3 nucleotides: TGCAGTGCTAGTTTGGCAGGGAGGGATTCACCCCTCCACTTT.

This clonotype showed up many times. The chain joins TRBV2 to TRBJ1-5; TRBD1 matches at 7 bases. The CDR3 runs 12 residues. V was clipped by 8 bases and J by 11 bases; unmatched bases: 9. Per germline, CDR1 SNHLY and CDR2 FYNNEI. CDR3 region: CASHRGEGAQHF. CDR3 coding DNA: TGTGCCAGCCACAGGGGTGAGGGGGCCCAGCATTTT. Full variable domain (outside the CDR3, taken from reference TRBV2 and TRBJ1-5): EPEVTQTPSHQVTQMGQEVILRCVPISNHLYFYWYRQILGQKVEFLVSFYNNEISEKSEIFDDQFSVERPDGSNFTLKIRSTKLEDSAMYFCASHRGEGAQHFGDGTRLSIL.

CDR3 residues: CASSEAQGGTYNEQFF. DNA of the CDR3: TGTGCCAGCAGTGAAGCCCAAGGGGGGACCTACAATGAGCAGTTCTTC. The rearrangement uses TRBV6-1 and TRBJ2-1; TRBD1 or TRBD2 may be the D gene (6 bases each). The V and J ends lost 0 bases and 2 bases respectively, with 11 bases between them. This CDR3 has 16 residues. The germline CDR1 and CDR2 sequences are MNHNS and SASEGT.

This clonotype came up many times. The chain combines TRBV6-1 with TRBJ1-4; D unclear. V dropped 3 bases and J dropped 13 bases, with 9 bases sitting between them. Germline CDR1 is MNHNS and CDR2 is SASEGT. This CDR3 has 11 residues. The CDR3 nucleotides are TGTGCCAGCAGTGAGGCGGGGAGACTGTTTTTT. Protein sequence: CASSEAGRLFF.